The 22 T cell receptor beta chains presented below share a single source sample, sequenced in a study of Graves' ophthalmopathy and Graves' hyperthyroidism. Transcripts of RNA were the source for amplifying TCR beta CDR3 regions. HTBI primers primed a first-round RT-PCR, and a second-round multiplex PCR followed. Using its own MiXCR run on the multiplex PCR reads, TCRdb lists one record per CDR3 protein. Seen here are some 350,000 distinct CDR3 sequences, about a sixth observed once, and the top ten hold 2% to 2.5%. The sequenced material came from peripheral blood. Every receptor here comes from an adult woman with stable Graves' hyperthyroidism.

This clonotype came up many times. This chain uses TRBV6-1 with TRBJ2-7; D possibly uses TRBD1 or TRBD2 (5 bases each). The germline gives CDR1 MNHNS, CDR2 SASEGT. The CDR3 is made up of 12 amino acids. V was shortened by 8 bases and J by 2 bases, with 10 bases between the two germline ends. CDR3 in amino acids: CASGRDAYEQYF. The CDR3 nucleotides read TGTGCCAGCGGCCGGGACGCCTACGAGCAGTACTTC.

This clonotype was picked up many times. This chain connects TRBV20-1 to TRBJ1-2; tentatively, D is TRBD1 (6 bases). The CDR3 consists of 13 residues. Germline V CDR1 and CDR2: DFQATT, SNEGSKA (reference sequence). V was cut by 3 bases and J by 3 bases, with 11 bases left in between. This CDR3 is CSASRTDDYGYTF. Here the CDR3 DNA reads TGCAGTGCTAGTAGGACAGACGACTATGGCTACACCTTC.

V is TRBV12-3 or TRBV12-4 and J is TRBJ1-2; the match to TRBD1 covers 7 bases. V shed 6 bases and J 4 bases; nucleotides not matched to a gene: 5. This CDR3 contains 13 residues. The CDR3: CASRDGTAYGYTF. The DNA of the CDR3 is TGTGCCAGCAGGGACGGGACAGCCTATGGCTACACCTTC.

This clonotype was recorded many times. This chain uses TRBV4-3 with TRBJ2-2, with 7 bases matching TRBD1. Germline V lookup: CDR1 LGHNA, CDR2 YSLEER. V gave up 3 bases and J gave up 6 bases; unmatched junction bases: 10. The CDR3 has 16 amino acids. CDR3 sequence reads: CASSHNYRGRAGELFF. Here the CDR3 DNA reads TGCGCCAGCAGCCACAATTACAGGGGTAGAGCCGGGGAGCTGTTTTTT.

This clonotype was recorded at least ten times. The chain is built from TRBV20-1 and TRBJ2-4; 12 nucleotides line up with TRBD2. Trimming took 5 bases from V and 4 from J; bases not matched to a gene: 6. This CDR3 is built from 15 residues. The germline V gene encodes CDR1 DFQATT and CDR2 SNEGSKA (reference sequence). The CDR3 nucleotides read TGCAGTGCTCAACGACTAGCGGGAGTGAAAAACATTCAGTACTTC. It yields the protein CSAQRLAGVKNIQYF.

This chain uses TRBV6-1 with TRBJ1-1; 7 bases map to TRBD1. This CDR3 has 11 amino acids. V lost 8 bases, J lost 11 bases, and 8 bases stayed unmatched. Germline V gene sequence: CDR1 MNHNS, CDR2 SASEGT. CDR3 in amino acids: CASASTGVAFF. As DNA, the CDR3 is TGTGCCAGCGCCTCAACAGGGGTCGCTTTCTTT.

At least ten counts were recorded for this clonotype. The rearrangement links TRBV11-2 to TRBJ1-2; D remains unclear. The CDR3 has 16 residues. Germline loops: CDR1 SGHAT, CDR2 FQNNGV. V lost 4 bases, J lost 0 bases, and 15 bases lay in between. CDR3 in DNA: TGTGCCAGCAGCTCCGGAGGCAAACCTTCTAACTATGGCTACACCTTC. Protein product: CASSSGGKPSNYGYTF.

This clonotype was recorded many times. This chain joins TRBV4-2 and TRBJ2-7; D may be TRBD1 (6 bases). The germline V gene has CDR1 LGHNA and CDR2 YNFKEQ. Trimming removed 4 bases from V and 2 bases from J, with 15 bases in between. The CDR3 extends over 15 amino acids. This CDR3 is CASSPWDNLAYEQYF. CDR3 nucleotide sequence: TGTGCCAGCAGCCCCTGGGACAACCTAGCCTACGAGCAGTACTTC.

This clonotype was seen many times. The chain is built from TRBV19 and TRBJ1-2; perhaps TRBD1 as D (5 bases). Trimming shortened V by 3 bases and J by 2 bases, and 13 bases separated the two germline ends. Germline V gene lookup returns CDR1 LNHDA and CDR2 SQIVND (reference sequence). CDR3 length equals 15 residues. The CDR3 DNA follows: TGTGCCAGTAGTATTTCGAGGGGCCGGAACTATGGCTACACCTTC. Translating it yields CASSISRGRNYGYTF.

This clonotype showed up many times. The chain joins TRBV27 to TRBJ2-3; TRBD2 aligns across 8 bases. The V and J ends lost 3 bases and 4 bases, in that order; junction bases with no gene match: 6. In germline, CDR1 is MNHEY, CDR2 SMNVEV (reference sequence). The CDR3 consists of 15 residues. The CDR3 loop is CASSLSSGIADTQYF. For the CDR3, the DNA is TGTGCCAGCAGTTTGAGTAGCGGGATCGCAGATACGCAGTATTTT.

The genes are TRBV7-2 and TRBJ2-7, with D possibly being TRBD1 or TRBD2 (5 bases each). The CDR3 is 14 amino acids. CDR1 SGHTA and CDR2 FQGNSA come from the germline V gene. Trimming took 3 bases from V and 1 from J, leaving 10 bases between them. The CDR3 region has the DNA TGTGCCAGCAGCTTTGGGACGCCTTCCTACGAGCAGTACTTC. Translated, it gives CASSFGTPSYEQYF.

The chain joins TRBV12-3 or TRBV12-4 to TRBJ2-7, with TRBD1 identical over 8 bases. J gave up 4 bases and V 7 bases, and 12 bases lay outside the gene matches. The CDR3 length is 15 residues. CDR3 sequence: CASNSDRGPVYEQYF. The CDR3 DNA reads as TGTGCCAGCAATTCCGACAGGGGTCCAGTGTACGAGCAGTACTTC.

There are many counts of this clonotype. In DNA form, the CDR3 reads TGTGCCAGCAGCTTAGGGGGGAGAGGTCAGCCCCAGCATTTT. Encoded protein: CASSLGGRGQPQHF. The genes are TRBV7-2 and TRBJ1-5; D may be TRBD1 (5 bases). V shed 1 base and J shed 6 bases, with 10 bases lying between them. Per germline, CDR1 SGHTA and CDR2 FQGNSA. The CDR3 has 14 residues.

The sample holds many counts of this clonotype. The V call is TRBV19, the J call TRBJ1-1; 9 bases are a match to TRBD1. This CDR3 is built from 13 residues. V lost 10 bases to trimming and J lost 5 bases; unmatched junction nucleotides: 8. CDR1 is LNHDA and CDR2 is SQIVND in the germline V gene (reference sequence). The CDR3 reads CATGTGPGTEAFF. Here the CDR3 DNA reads TGTGCCACCGGGACAGGGCCGGGGACTGAAGCTTTCTTT.

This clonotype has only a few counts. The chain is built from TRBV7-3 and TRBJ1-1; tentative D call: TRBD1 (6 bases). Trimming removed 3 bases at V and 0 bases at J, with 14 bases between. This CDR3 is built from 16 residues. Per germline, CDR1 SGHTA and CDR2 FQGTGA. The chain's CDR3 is CASSLLPGGLNTEAFF. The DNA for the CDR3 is TGTGCCAGCAGCTTGCTCCCTGGGGGGCTGAACACTGAAGCTTTCTTT.

CDR3 DNA: TGCGCCAGCAGCCAACCGGACGGTCGCGAGGGCTACACCTTC. Protein product: CASSQPDGREGYTF. The rearrangement uses TRBV4-3 and TRBJ1-2; D gene ambiguous. Trimming removed 2 bases at V and 8 bases at J, with 15 bases between. The CDR3 is 14 residues long. Per the germline V gene, CDR1 is LGHNA and CDR2 is YSLEER.

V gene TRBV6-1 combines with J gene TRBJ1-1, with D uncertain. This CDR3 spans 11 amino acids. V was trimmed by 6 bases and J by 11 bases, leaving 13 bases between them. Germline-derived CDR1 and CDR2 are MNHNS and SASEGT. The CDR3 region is CASRGTKLAFF. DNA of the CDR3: TGTGCCAGCAGAGGAACCAAGCTTGCTTTCTTT.

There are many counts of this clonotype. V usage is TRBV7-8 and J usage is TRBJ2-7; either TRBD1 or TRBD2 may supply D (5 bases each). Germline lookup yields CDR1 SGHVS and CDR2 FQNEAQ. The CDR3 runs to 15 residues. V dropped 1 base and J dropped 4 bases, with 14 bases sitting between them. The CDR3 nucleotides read TGTGCCAGCAGCTTAGGGCTCGGGACCCAGTACGAGCAGTACTTC. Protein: CASSLGLGTQYEQYF.

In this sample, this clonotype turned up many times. CDR3 residues: CSARVGAFRTAERTYEQYF. The CDR3 DNA reads as TGCAGTGCTCGGGTCGGGGCATTCAGGACAGCCGAGCGGACCTACGAGCAGTACTTC. This chain uses TRBV20-1 with TRBJ2-7; possible D gene TRBD1, 6 bases. The CDR3 sequence is 19 residues long. Per germline, CDR1 DFQATT and CDR2 SNEGSKA (reference sequence). Trimming stripped 5 bases from V and 2 bases from J, with 31 bases between.

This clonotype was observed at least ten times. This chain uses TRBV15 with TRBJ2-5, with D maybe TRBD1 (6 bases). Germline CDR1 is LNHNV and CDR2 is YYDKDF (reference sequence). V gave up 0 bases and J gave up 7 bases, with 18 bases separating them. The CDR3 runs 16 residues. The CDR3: CATSREGGSGSGTQYF. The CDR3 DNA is TGTGCCACCAGCAGAGAAGGGGGATCTGGATCGGGGACCCAGTACTTC.

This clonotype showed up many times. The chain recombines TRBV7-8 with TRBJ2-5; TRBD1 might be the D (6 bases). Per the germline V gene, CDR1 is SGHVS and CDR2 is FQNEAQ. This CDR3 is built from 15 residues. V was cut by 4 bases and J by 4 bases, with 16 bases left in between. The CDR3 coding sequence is TGTGCCAGCAGCTCACCCGACAGGCCGAGAGAGACCCAGTACTTC. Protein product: CASSSPDRPRETQYF.

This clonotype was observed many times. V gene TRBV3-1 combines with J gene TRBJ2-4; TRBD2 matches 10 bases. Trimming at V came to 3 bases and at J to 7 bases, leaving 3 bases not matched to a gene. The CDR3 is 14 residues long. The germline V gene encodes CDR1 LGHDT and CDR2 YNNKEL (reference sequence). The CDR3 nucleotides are TGTGCCAGCAGCCAGGGGACTAGCGTGAACATTCAGTACTTC. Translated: CASSQGTSVNIQYF.